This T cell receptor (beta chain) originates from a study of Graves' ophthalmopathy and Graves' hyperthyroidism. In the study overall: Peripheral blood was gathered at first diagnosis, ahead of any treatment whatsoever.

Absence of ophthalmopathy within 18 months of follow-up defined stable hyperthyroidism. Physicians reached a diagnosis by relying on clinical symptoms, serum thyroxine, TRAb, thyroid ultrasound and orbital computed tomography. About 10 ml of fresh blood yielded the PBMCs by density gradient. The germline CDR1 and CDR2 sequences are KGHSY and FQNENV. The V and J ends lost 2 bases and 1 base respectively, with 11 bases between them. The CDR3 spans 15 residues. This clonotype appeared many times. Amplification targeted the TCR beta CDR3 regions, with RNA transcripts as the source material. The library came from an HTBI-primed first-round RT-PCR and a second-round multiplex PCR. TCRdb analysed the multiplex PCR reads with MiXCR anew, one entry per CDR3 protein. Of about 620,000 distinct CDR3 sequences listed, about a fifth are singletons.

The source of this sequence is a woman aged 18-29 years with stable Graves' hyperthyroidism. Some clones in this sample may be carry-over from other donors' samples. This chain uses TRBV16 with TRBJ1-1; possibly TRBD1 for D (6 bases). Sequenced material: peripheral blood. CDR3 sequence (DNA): TGTGCCAGCAGCCAACTCCTACAGGGGAACACTGAAGCTTTCTTT. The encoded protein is CASSQLLQGNTEAFF. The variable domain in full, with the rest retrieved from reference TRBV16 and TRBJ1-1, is GEEVAQTPKHLVRGEGQKAKLYCAPIKGHSYVFWYQQVLKNEFKFLISFQNENVFDETGMPKERFSAKCLPNSPCSLEIQATKLEDSAVYFCASSQLLQGNTEAFFGQGTRLTVV.